This T cell receptor (beta chain) was sequenced during a study of metastatic and nonmetastatic thyroid tumors. Study information: Repertoires from malignant and benign thyroid patients were compared across blood and tumor or nodule tissue.

In the original workflow: The authors used CDR3 differences across clinicopathological groups to build a distant-metastasis classifier for papillary thyroid cancer. TCRdb reprocessed the PCR reads via MiXCR. TCRdb, not the original authors, processed these V and J calls. The sample consists of more than 85,000 clones, 8% to 9.5% of them appearing once. Not a single patient had been given any form of treatment at any point before undergoing thyroid surgery. Findings and caveats of the study: Compared with benign nodules, malignant thyroid tumors were reported to have significantly higher TCR beta diversity in both blood and tumor.

There are 13 residues in the CDR3. CDR1 is MNHNS and CDR2 is SASEGT in the germline V gene. Trimming removed 9 bases from V and 10 bases from J; junction bases left unmatched: 12. This clone has more than one count but fewer than ten. Its antigen is currently unknown. The receptor comes from a female donor with papillary thyroid cancer or a benign thyroid nodule (not recorded which). Some clones in this sample may be carry-over from other donors' samples. This sequence joins TRBV6-1 and TRBJ1-1; TRBD1 matches 9 bases. The specimen sequenced was blood. CDR3 in amino acids: CASRQGVLSGAFF. The CDR3 nucleotides read TGTGCCAGTCGACAGGGGGTTTTATCGGGAGCTTTCTTT.